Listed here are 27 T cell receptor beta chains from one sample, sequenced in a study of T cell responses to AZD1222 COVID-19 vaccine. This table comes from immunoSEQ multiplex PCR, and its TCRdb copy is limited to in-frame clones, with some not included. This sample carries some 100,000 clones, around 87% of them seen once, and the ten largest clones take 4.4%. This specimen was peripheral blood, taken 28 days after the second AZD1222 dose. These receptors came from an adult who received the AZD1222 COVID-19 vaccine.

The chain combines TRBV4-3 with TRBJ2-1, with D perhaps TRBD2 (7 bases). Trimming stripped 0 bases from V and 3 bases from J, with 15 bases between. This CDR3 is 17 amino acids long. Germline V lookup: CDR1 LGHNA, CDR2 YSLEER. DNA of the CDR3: TGCGCCAGCAGCCAAGATCTTGCGGGGGCCCTCTACAATGAGCAGTTCTTC. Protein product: CASSQDLAGALYNEQFF.

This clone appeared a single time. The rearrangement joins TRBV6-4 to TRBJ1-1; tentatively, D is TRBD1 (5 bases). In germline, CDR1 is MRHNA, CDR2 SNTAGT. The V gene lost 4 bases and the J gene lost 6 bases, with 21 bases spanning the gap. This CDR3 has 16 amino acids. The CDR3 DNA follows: TGTGCCAGCAGTGCTACCCCGGGGGGGGATAGCGCTGAAGCTTTCTTT. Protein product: CASSATPGGDSAEAFF.

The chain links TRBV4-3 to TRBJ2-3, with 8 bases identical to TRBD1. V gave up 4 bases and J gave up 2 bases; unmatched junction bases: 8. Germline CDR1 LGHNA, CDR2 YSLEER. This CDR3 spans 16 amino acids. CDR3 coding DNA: TGCGCCAGCAGCCGTATCGGGACAGGAGACACAGATACGCAGTATTTT. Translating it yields CASSRIGTGDTDTQYF.

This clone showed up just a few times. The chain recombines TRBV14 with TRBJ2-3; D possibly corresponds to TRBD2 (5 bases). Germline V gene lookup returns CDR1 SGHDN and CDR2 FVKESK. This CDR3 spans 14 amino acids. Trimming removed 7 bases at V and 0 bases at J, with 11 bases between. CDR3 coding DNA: TGTGCCAGCAACCGGGGTTCTAGCACAGATACGCAGTATTTT. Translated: CASNRGSSTDTQYF. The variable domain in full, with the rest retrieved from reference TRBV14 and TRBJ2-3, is EAGVTQFPSHSVIEKGQTVTLRCDPISGHDNLYWYRRVMGKEIKFLLHFVKESKQDESGMPNNRFLAERTGGTYSTLKVQPAELEDSGVYFCASNRGSSTDTQYFGPGTRLTVL.

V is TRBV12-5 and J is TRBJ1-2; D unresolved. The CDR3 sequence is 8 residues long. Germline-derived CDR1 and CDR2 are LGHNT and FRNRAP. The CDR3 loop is CASNGYTF. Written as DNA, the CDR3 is TGTGCGAGTAATGGCTACACCTTC. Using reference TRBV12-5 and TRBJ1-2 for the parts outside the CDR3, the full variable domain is DARVTQTPRHKVTEMGQEVTMRCQPILGHNTVFWYRQTMMQGLELLAYFRNRAPLDDSGMPKDRFSAEMPDATLATLKIQPSEPRDSAVYFCASNGYTFGSGTRLTVV.

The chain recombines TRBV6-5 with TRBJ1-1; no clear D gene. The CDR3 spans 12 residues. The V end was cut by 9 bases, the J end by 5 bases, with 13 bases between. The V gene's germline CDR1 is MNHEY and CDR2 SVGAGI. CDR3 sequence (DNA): TGTGCCAGTAAGAGAGAATGGACTGAAGCTTTCTTT. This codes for CASKREWTEAFF.

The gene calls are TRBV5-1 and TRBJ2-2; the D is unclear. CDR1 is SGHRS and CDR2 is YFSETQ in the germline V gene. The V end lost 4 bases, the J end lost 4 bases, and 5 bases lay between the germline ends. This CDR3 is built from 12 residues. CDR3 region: CASSPPTGELFF. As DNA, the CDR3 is TGCGCCAGCAGCCCTCCCACCGGGGAGCTGTTTTTT. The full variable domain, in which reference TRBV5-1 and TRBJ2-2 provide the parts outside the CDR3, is KAGVTQTPRYLIKTRGQQVTLSCSPISGHRSVSWYQQTPGQGLQFLFEYFSETQRNKGNFPGRFSGRQFSNSRSEMNVSTLELGDSALYLCASSPPTGELFFGEGSRLTVL.

The DNA for the CDR3 is TGTGCCAGTAGTATAGCCTTTATTCAGCCCCAGCATTTT. Its protein is CASSIAFIQPQHF. This sequence joins TRBV19 and TRBJ1-5; D remains unclear. Per the germline V gene, CDR1 is LNHDA and CDR2 is SQIVND (reference sequence). Trimming took off 1 base at V and 6 bases at J, with 7 bases between the two ends. This CDR3 comprises 13 residues.

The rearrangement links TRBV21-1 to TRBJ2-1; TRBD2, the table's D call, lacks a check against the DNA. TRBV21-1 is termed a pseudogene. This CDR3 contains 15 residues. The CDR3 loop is CASSRLAGGPNEQFF. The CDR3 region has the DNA TGTGCCAGCAGCCGACTAGCGGGAGGGCCGAATGAGCAGTTCTTC.

For the CDR3, the DNA is TGTGCCACCGGGGGAGAAGGAAACACCATATATTTT. This codes for CATGGEGNTIYF. The chain links TRBV5-4 to TRBJ1-3; tentative D call: TRBD1 (5 bases). CDR3 size: 12 residues. Germline loops: CDR1 SGHNT, CDR2 YYREEE (reference sequence). The germline V and J ends were trimmed by 9 bases and 4 bases, with 11 bases remaining between them.

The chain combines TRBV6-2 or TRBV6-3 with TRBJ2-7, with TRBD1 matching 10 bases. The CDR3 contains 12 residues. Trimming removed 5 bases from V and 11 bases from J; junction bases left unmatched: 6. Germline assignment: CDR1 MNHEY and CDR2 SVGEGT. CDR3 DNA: TGTGCCAGCAGTCAAAATGGACAGGGGGAGTACTTC. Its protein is CASSQNGQGEYF.

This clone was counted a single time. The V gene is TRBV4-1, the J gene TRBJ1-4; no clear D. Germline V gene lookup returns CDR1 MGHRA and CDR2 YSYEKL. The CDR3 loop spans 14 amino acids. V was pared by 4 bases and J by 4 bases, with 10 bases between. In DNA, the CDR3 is TGCGCCAGCAGCCGCGGAGAAGGTAATGAAAAACTGTTTTTT. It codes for CASSRGEGNEKLFF.

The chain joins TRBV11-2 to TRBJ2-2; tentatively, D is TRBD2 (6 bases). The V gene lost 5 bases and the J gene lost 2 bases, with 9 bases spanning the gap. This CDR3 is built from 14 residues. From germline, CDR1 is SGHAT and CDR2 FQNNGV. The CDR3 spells CASSPTSNTGELFF. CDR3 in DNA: TGTGCCAGCAGCCCAACTAGCAACACCGGGGAGCTGTTTTTT.

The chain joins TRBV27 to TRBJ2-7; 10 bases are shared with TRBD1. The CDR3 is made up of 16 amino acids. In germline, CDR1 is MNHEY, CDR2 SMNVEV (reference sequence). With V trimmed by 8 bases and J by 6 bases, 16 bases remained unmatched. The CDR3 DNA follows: TGTGCCAGCCAGGGACAGGGGCGGGTCGGACAACTCGAGCAGTACTTC. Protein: CASQGQGRVGQLEQYF.

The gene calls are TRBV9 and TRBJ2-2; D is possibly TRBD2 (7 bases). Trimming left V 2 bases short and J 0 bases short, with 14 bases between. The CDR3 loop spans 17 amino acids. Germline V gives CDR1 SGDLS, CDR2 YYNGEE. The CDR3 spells CASSVKSGGANTGELFF. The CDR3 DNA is TGTGCCAGCAGCGTCAAATCGGGGGGCGCGAACACCGGGGAGCTGTTTTTT. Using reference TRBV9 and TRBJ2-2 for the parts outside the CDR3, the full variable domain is DSGVTQTPKHLITATGQRVTLRCSPRSGDLSVYWYQQSLDQGLQFLIQYYNGEERAKGNILERFSAQQFPDLHSELNLSSLELGDSALYFCASSVKSGGANTGELFFGEGSRLTVL.

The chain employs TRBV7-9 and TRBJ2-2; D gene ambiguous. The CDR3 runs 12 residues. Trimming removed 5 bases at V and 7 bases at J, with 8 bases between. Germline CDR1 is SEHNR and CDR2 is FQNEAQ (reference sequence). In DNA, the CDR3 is TGTGCCAGCAGCCTATTAAACGGGGAGCTGTTTTTT. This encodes CASSLLNGELFF.

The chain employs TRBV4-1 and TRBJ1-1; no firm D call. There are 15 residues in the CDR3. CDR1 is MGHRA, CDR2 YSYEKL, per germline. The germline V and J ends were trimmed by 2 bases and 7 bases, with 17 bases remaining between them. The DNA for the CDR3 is TGCGCCAGCAGCCAACCCTCCAGGTCCCCACTTGAAGCTTTCTTT. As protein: CASSQPSRSPLEAFF.

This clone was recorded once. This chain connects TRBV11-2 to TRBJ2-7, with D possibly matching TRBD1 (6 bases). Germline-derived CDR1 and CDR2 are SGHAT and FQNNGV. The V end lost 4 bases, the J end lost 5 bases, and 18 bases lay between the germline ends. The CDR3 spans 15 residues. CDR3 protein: CASSSAGTPIHEQYF. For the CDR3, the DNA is TGTGCCAGCAGCTCCGCCGGGACACCCATCCACGAGCAGTACTTC.

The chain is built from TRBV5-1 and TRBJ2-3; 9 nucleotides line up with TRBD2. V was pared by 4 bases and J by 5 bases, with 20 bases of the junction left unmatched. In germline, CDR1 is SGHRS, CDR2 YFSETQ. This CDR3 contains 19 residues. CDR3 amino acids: CASSPSLGLAGARGDTQYF. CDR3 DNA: TGCGCCAGCAGCCCCTCGTTGGGATTAGCGGGGGCCCGGGGAGATACGCAGTATTTT.

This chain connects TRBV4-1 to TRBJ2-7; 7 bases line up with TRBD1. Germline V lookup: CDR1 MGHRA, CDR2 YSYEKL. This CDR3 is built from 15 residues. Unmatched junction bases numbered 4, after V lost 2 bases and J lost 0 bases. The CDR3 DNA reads TGCGCCAGCAGCCAACCCAGGACAGGCTCCTACGAGCAGTACTTC. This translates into CASSQPRTGSYEQYF.

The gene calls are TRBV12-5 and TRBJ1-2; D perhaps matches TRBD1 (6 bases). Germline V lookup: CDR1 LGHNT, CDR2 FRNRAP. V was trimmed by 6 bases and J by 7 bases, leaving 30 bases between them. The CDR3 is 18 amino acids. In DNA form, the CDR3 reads TGTGCTAGTGGGCTTATACAGGGAAACACCTATAACTATGGTGGCTACACCTTC. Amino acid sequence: CASGLIQGNTYNYGGYTF.

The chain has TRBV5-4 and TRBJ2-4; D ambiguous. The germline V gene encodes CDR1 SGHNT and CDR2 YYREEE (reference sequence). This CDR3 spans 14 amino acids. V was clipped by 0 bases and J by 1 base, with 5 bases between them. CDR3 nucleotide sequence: TGTGCCAGCAGCTTGGAACTGGCCAAAAACATTCAGTACTTC. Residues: CASSLELAKNIQYF.

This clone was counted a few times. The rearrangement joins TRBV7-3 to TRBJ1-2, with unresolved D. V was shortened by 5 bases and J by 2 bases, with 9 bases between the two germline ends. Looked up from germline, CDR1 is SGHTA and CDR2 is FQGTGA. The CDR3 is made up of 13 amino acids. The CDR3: CASSADGNYGYTF. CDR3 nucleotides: TGTGCCAGCAGCGCGGACGGGAACTATGGCTACACCTTC.

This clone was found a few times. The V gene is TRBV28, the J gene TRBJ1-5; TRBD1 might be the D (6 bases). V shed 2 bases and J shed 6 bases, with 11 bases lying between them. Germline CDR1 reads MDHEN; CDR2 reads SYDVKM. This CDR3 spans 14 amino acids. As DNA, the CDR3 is TGTGCCAGCAGTTTAGGGGGGGCAGGTCAGCCCCAGCATTTT. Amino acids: CASSLGGAGQPQHF.

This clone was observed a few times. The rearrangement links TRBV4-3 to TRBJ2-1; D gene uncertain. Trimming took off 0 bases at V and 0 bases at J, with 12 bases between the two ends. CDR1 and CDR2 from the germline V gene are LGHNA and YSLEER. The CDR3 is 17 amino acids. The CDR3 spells CASSQDTRTTSYNEQFF. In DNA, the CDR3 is TGCGCCAGCAGCCAAGATACTCGAACAACCTCCTACAATGAGCAGTTCTTC.

CDR3 in DNA: TGTGCCACCAGCAGAGTTCTACTGAACACTGAAGCTTTCTTT. This translates into CATSRVLLNTEAFF. The V gene is TRBV15, the J gene TRBJ1-1; D unclear. The CDR3 is 14 residues long. V was cut by 1 base and J by 0 bases, with 6 bases left in between. CDR1 is LNHNV and CDR2 is YYDKDF in the germline V gene (reference sequence).

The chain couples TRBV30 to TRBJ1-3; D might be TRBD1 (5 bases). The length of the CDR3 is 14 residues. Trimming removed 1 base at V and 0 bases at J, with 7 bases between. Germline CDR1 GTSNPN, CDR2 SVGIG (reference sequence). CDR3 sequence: CAWSGGGSGNTIYF. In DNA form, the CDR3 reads TGTGCCTGGAGTGGGGGGGGCTCTGGAAACACCATATATTTT. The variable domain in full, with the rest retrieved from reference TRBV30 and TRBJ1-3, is SQTIHQWPATLVQPVGSPLSLECTVEGTSNPNLYWYRQAAGRGLQLLFYSVGIGQISSEVPQNLSASRPQDRQFILSSKKLLLSDSGFYLCAWSGGGSGNTIYFGEGSWLTVV.